This T cell receptor beta chain was sequenced during a study of blood T cells in healthy people across ages. The study's findings and limits: The study found more naive CD4+ cells and higher diversity in long-lived than aged donors.

Of note for this clonotype: What it binds is not known.

Sample-barcoded 5' priming and a J-beta primer mix drove a second PCR of roughly 6 to 12 cycles. A single record per CDR3 protein comes from TCRdb applying MiXCR to the 5' RACE reads. The sample shows some 560,000 distinct CDR3 sequences, 27% of them seen only once. These data also formed part of another study, on T cells of mothers and their children.

The TCR originated in a boy aged 2 to 9 in good health. Sequenced material: blood.

CDR3: CSVTGQGNEKLFF. The CDR3 coding sequence is TGCAGCGTTACGGGACAGGGGAATGAAAAACTGTTTTTT. V and J are TRBV29-1 and TRBJ1-4; the match to TRBD1 covers 10 bases. With V trimmed by 5 bases and J by 5 bases, 2 bases remained unmatched. The length of the CDR3 is 13 residues. The V gene's germline CDR1 is SQVTM and CDR2 ANQGSEA.